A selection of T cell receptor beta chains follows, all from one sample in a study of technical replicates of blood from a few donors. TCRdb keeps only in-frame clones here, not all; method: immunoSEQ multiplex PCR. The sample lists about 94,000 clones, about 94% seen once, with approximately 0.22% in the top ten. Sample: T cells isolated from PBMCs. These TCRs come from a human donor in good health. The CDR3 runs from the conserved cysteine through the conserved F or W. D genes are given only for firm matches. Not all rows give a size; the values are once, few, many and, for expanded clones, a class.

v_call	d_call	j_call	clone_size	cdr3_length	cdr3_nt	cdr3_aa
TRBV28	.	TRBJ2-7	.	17	TGTGCCAGCAGTTCGCCCCCTTACAGTTCCCTGGAAGGCGAGCAGTACTTC	CASSSPPYSSLEGEQYF
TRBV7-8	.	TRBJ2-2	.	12	TGTGCCAGCAGCTTCGTATCCGGGGAGCTGTTTTTT	CASSFVSGELFF
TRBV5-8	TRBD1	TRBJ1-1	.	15	TGTGCCAGCAGCTTCTCAGGGGGCTTGAACACTGAAGCTTTCTTT	CASSFSGGLNTEAFF
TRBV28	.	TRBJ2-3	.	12	TGTGCCAGCAGTGCAAGGGGGGATACGCAGTATTTT	CASSARGDTQYF
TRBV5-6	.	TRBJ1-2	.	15	TGTGCCAGCAGCTTGAAGACGGGAAACTATGAAGGCTACACCTTC	CASSLKTGNYEGYTF
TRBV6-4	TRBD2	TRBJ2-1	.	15	TGTGCCAGCAGTGATTATAGCGGGAGCAGCAATGAGCAGTTCTTC	CASSDYSGSSNEQFF
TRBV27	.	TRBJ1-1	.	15	TGTGCCAGCAGTTCAATAGACAGGTTGAACACTGAAGCTTTCTTT	CASSSIDRLNTEAFF
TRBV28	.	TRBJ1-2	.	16	TGTGCCAGCAGTTCCGGACAGTCTTTCGCTAACTATGGCTACACCTTC	CASSSGQSFANYGYTF
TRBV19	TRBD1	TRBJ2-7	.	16	TGTGCCAGTATGAGGGACAGGGGGCCCCTTTGGTACGAGCAGTACTTC	CASMRDRGPLWYEQYF
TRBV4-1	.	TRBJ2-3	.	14	TGCGCCAGCAGCCAAGAAACAGGCCGGGCAACGCAGTATTTT	CASSQETGRATQYF
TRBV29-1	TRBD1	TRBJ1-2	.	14	TGCAGCGTTGAGGGGACAGGGGAGGACTATGGCTACACCTTC	CSVEGTGEDYGYTF
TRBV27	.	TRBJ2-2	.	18	TGTGCCAGCAGTTTATTAGGCGCCACACTCCGCGGCACCGGGGAGCTGTTTTTT	CASSLLGATLRGTGELFF
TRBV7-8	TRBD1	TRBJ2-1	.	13	TGTGCCAGCAGCACTGACAGGGCCGATGAGCAGTTCTTC	CASSTDRADEQFF
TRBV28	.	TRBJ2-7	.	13	TGTGCCAGCAGTCCAGGGTTTGGGGCAGAGCAGTACTTC	CASSPGFGAEQYF
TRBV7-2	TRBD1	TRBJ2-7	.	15	TGTGCCAGCAGCTTAAGGGACAGCCAAGGGTACGAGCAGTACTTC	CASSLRDSQGYEQYF
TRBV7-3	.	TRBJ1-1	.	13	TGTGCCAGCAGCCCGGGACAAGACACTGAAGCTTTCTTT	CASSPGQDTEAFF
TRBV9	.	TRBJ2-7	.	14	TGTGCCAGCAGCGTAAGCCCAGGGTGGTACGAGCAGTACTTC	CASSVSPGWYEQYF
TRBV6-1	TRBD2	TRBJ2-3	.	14	TGTGCCAGCAGTGGAGGGGACTACACAGATACGCAGTATTTT	CASSGGDYTDTQYF
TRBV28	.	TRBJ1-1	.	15	TGTGCCAGCAGTTTATGGGGCGACGGATACACTGAAGCTTTCTTT	CASSLWGDGYTEAFF
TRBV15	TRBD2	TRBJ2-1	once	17	TGTGCCACCAGCAGTCAAATAGCGGGAGGGCCCTACAATGAGCAGTTCTTC	CATSSQIAGGPYNEQFF
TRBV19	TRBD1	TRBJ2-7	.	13	TGTGCCAGTACCCAGGGGGAGACCTACGAGCAGTACTTC	CASTQGETYEQYF
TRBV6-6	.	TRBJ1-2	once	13	TGTGCCAGCAGCAACCGGGACACCAATGGCTACACCTTC	CASSNRDTNGYTF
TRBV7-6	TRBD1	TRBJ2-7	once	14	TGTGCCAGCAGCCGGGGGACAGGGAACTACGAGCAGTACTTC	CASSRGTGNYEQYF
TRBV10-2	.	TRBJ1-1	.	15	TGCGCCAGCAGTGAGCGCCCGGGGGGGAGGGCTGAAGCTTTCTTT	CASSERPGGRAEAFF
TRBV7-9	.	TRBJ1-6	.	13	TGTGCCAGCAGCTCAAGACAGGATTCACCCCTCCACTTT	CASSSRQDSPLHF
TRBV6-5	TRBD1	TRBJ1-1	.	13	TGTGCCAGCAGTTACTTCAGGGGGGCTGAAGCTTTCTTT	CASSYFRGAEAFF
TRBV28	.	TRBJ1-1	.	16	TGTGCCAGCAGTTTTGCGACTTTTGGCCTGAACACTGAAGCTTTCTTT	CASSFATFGLNTEAFF
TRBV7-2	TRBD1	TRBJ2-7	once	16	TGTGCCAGCAGCCGAGACAGGACAGGGGGTATACGCGAGCAGTACTTC	CASSRDRTGGIREQYF
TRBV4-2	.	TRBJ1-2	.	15	TGTGCCAGCAGCCAAGAGAAGCCAGGGCACTATGGCTACACCTTC	CASSQEKPGHYGYTF
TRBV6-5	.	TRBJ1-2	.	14	TGTGCCAGCAGGGAACAGAGCCCGGCGCCGAGCTACACCTTC	CASREQSPAPSYTF
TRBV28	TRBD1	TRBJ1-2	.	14	TGTGCCAGCAGTTTAGGGGACAGGGTGCTTGGCTACACCTTC	CASSLGDRVLGYTF
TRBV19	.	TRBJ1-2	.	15	TGTGCCAGTAGTACAGGAGCAGGGGTGGACTATGGCTACACCTTC	CASSTGAGVDYGYTF
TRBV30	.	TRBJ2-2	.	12	TGTGCCTGGAGTTACAGGACCGGGGAGCTGTTTTTT	CAWSYRTGELFF
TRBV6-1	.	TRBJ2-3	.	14	TGTGCCAGCCTCCTTAGCGCTAGCACAGATACGCAGTATTTT	CASLLSASTDTQYF
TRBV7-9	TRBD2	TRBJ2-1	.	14	TGTGCCAGCAGCTTAGCGCGGGAGAGGAATGAGCAGTTCTTC	CASSLARERNEQFF
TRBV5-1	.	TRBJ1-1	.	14	TGCGCCAGCAGCTTGGTCTTGGGCAGCACTGAAGCTTTCTTT	CASSLVLGSTEAFF
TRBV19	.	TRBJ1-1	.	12	TGTGCCAGTAGTCCGCGAGGGGGAAATGCTTTCTTT	CASSPRGGNAFF
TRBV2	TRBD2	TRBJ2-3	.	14	TGTGCCAGCAGTCTTAGCGGGGCCACAGATACGCAGTATTTT	CASSLSGATDTQYF
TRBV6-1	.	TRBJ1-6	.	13	TGTGCCAGCAGTGAATCTCAACAGTTAGCCCTCCACTTT	CASSESQQLALHF
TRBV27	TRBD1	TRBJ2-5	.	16	TGTGCCAGCAGTTCCCCTACCAGACAGGGAAAAGAGACCCAGTACTTC	CASSSPTRQGKETQYF
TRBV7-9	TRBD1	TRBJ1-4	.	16	TGTGCCAGCAGCTTAAACTCGGGCAGGGGGAACGAAAAACTGTTTTTT	CASSLNSGRGNEKLFF
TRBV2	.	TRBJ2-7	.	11	TGTGCCAGCAGCCCGTCCTACGAGCAGTACTTC	CASSPSYEQYF
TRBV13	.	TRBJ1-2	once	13	TGTGCCAGCAGCCTCACTAACGTACATGGCTACACCTTC	CASSLTNVHGYTF